Each of the 10 T cell receptor beta chains below was sequenced from the same sample in a study of T cells in Graves' hyperthyroidism and ophthalmopathy. What was amplified from RNA transcripts were TCR beta CDR3 regions. RT-PCR in the first round (using the HTBI primer set) targeted the TCR CDR3. From the multiplex PCR reads, TCRdb called clonotypes with MiXCR, one entry per CDR3 protein. There are fewer than 650,000 distinct CDR3 sequences in the sample; under 15% occur only once, and approximately 4.2% lies in the top ten. Source material: blood. The receptors here all came from a woman aged 40 to 50 with Graves' ophthalmopathy.

This clonotype has more than one count but fewer than ten. V and J are TRBV6-7 and TRBJ2-7; TRBD1 matches 11 bases. TRBV6-7 is designated an ORF whose function remains uncertain. J lost 5 bases, V lost 6 bases, and 6 bases had no gene match. The CDR3 consists of 14 residues. The CDR3 DNA follows: TGTGCCAGCAGCAGGGGACAGGGGGTCAACGAGCAGTACTTC. It translates to CASSRGQGVNEQYF.

In this sample, this clonotype turned up many times. V is TRBV19 and J is TRBJ1-2; the match to TRBD1 covers 10 bases. Germline CDR1 LNHDA, CDR2 SQIVND (reference sequence). CDR3 length equals 15 residues. The V segment lost 3 bases and the J segment 2 bases; nucleotides outside the gene matches: 3. The CDR3 sequence is CASSMDRGVNYGYTF. CDR3 nucleotides: TGTGCCAGTAGTATGGACAGGGGGGTCAACTATGGCTACACCTTC.

The table lists this clonotype with many counts. A read error may produce the germline difference seen at one junction end. This chain uses TRBV5-1 with TRBJ1-1, with unresolved D. The CDR3 extends over 14 amino acids. Germline-derived CDR1 and CDR2 are SGHRS and YFSETQ. This CDR3 reads CASSLVPGDTEAFF. Written as DNA, the CDR3 is TGTGCCAGCAGTTTAGTGCCCGGGGACACTGAAGCTTTCTTT.

This chain connects TRBV7-6 to TRBJ2-5; 7 nucleotides match TRBD2. The CDR3 has 13 residues. V was clipped by 5 bases and J by 9 bases; unmatched bases: 9. Germline CDR1 and CDR2: SGHVS and FNYEAQ. Written as DNA, the CDR3 is TGTGCCAGCAGCAGACTAGCCTTAGGGGCCCAGTACTTC. Translating it yields CASSRLALGAQYF.

This clonotype occurred many times. This sequence joins TRBV13 and TRBJ2-3; 12 bases fit TRBD2. With 0 bases clipped from V and 3 bases from J, the junction kept 10 bases outside the gene matches. This CDR3 is 19 amino acids long. Germline-derived CDR1 and CDR2 are PRHDT and FYEKMQ (reference sequence). The CDR3 bases are TGTGCCAGCAGCTTAGGCGGGACTAGCGGGCCTTATATTACAGATACGCAGTATTTT. Protein sequence: CASSLGGTSGPYITDTQYF.

This clonotype was counted ten times or more. This chain connects TRBV6-1 to TRBJ2-7; D unclear. This CDR3 has 16 amino acids. In germline, CDR1 is MNHNS, CDR2 SASEGT. Trimming cost V 4 bases and J 2 bases, with 18 bases left between them. DNA of the CDR3: TGTGCCAGCAGTGCAGGTGTAGTGTCAGATCCCTACGAGCAGTACTTC. This codes for CASSAGVVSDPYEQYF.

This clonotype has a count of ten or more. In nucleotides, the CDR3 is TGCAGTCCTAAGCAATGGGGGGCTGGGGAGACCCAGTACTTC. This gives the protein CSPKQWGAGETQYF. The chain carries TRBV20-1 and TRBJ2-5, with D tentatively TRBD1 or TRBD2 (6 bases each). The CDR3 consists of 14 residues. In germline, CDR1 is DFQATT, CDR2 SNEGSKA (reference sequence). V shed 8 bases and J shed 5 bases, with 21 bases lying between them.

V is TRBV19 and J is TRBJ1-1, with a weak D call TRBD1 (6 bases). The CDR3 is 14 amino acids. Trimming left V 7 bases short and J 12 bases short, with 24 bases between. Germline V gene sequence: CDR1 LNHDA, CDR2 SQIVND (reference sequence). In DNA, the CDR3 is TGTGCCAGTACAGATAGGGGCGGAACAGGGTCAACTTTCTTT. As protein: CASTDRGGTGSTFF.

This clonotype was counted a few times. V usage is TRBV5-1 and J usage is TRBJ2-7; D is unresolved. The V end lost 0 bases, the J end lost 1 base, and 14 bases lay between the germline ends. This CDR3 is built from 16 residues. From germline, CDR1 is SGHRS and CDR2 YFSETQ. CDR3 in amino acids: CASSLAEETVSYEQYF. The CDR3, as DNA: TGCGCCAGCAGCTTGGCCGAGGAGACCGTTTCCTACGAGCAGTACTTC.

The chain is built from TRBV15 and TRBJ2-7; maybe TRBD2 (6 bases). V was cut by 2 bases and J by 8 bases, with 25 bases left in between. The CDR3 extends over 17 amino acids. Germline CDR1 is LNHNV and CDR2 is YYDKDF (reference sequence). This chain's CDR3 is CATSRRRTGGGAEQQYF. In nucleotides, the CDR3 is TGTGCCACCAGCAGAAGGAGAACCGGGGGAGGCGCCGAACAGCAGTACTTC.